The present T cell receptor (beta chain) was sequenced within a study of blood T cell repertoires in COVID-19. Across the whole study: The United States, Italy and Spain provided the acute and convalescent COVID-19 samples. In each case, the material was cDNA or gDNA derived from T cells, B-cell-depleted T cells, or PBMCs.

Germline V lookup: CDR1 SEHNR, CDR2 FQNEAQ (reference sequence). Trimming cost V 1 base and J 4 bases, with 7 bases left between them. The CDR3 is 13 amino acids. Authors' data handling: Estimation of nucleated cell counts relied on the amplification of reference gene primers. Sequenced by immunoSEQ multiplex PCR; TCRdb stores in-frame clones only, minus some. V, J and clone size are taken as reported in that table, and D and trimming were inferred from the DNA itself. The data contain tens of thousands of clones, around nine tenths of them singletons. The receptor's source is a human donor in a cohort sampled during active COVID-19. The donor label of this sample is uncertain. The sequenced material came from peripheral blood. The gene calls are TRBV7-9 and TRBJ1-1; D uncertain. The CDR3 region is CASSLGQFTEAFF. The CDR3 nucleotides read TGTGCCAGCAGCTTAGGACAATTCACTGAAGCTTTCTTT.